There are many counts of the clone carrying this T cell receptor (beta chain). Its antigen is unidentified. The germline CDR1 and CDR2 sequences are SQVTM and ANQGSEA. The CDR3 spans 11 residues. Trimming stripped 7 bases from V and 5 bases from J, with 11 bases between. TCRdb ran MiXCR on the 5' RACE reads and lists one entry per CDR3 protein. The sample consists of 17,000 or so distinct CDR3 sequences, 5.5% to 6.5% of them appearing once. The data derive from a study of spatial heterogeneity in lung cancer. Overall study: Each time, sequencing found more beta-chain sequences than alpha-chain sequences.

Study-wide findings and caveats: The study found that expanded intratumoral alpha and beta TCR counts tracked tumor mutation counts.

As to time point: sample taken at primary tumor resection. The genes are TRBV29-1 and TRBJ1-1, with unresolved D. The clonotype comes from a female donor with early-stage non-small cell lung cancer. The sequenced sample was lung tumor tissue, obtained at surgery. The CDR3 loop reads CSAFAETEAFF. CDR3 bases: TGCAGCGCGTTCGCCGAAACTGAAGCTTTCTTT.